This TCR beta chain was retrieved from a study of T cell responses to AZD1222 COVID-19 vaccine. Overall study results and limits: Repertoire sampling happened only post peak T cell response.

To note about this clone: The antigen remains unidentified.

Measured with immunoSEQ multiplex PCR; TCRdb has only the in-frame clones, and not every one. The table lists 150,000 or so clones, 89% of them singletons. Sequenced here: peripheral blood, sampled on day 0 of AZD1222 vaccination. This TCR was sampled from an adult in good health.

CDR3 residues: CASSWERLEVYNEQFF. CDR3 nucleotide sequence: TGCGCCAGCAGCTGGGAACGACTAGAGGTGTACAATGAGCAGTTCTTC. This sequence joins TRBV5-1 and TRBJ2-1; D is possibly TRBD2 (6 bases). In germline, CDR1 is SGHRS, CDR2 YFSETQ. There are 16 residues in the CDR3. Trimming took 3 bases from V and 4 from J, leaving 17 bases between them. Combining the CDR3 with reference TRBV5-1 and TRBJ2-1 gives the whole variable domain KAGVTQTPRYLIKTRGQQVTLSCSPISGHRSVSWYQQTPGQGLQFLFEYFSETQRNKGNFPGRFSGRQFSNSRSEMNVSTLELGDSALYLCASSWERLEVYNEQFFGPGTRLTVL.